Listed below are T cell receptor beta chains from one sample, sequenced in a study of long-term antiretroviral therapy in people with HIV. Measured with immunoSEQ multiplex PCR; TCRdb has only the in-frame clones, and not every one. The top ten clones hold roughly a tenth of a sample with approximately 18,000 clones, 60% to 80% of them seen once. Here the sequenced sample was unsorted PBMCs, taken 2.3 years after starting antiretroviral therapy. These receptors were taken from a woman in her thirties or forties with HIV. Both conserved end residues are part of each CDR3. A clone size is listed for some rows: how often the clone was seen (once, few, many), or a class if it is expanded.

j_gene: TRBJ1-2; v_gene: TRBV19; abundance: once; CDR3aa: CASSIGVGYGYTF
j_gene: TRBJ1-2; v_gene: TRBV27; abundance: NA; CDR3aa: CASSLGQFSNYGYTF
j_gene: TRBJ2-7; v_gene: TRBV4-3; abundance: NA; CDR3aa: CASSEWSGVYEQYF
j_gene: TRBJ2-1; v_gene: TRBV4-1; abundance: NA; CDR3aa: CASSQTFDNEQFF
j_gene: TRBJ2-2; v_gene: TRBV5-5; abundance: NA; CDR3aa: CASSKTGPITGELFF
j_gene: TRBJ2-1; v_gene: TRBV7-9; abundance: few; CDR3aa: CASGTGVSYNEQFF
j_gene: TRBJ2-7; v_gene: TRBV6-5; abundance: NA; CDR3aa: CASSYGGGEQYF
j_gene: TRBJ1-4; v_gene: TRBV18; abundance: few; CDR3aa: CASSPTFGQDLNEKLFF
j_gene: TRBJ2-4; v_gene: TRBV2; abundance: once; CDR3aa: CAILNRGRGDIQYF
j_gene: TRBJ1-1; v_gene: TRBV19; abundance: NA; CDR3aa: CASTTGKAVTEAFF
j_gene: TRBJ2-7; v_gene: TRBV7-2; abundance: NA; CDR3aa: CASSSPSGRGYEQYF
j_gene: TRBJ2-1; v_gene: TRBV27; abundance: NA; CDR3aa: CASRSGTGGAAGYNEQFF
j_gene: TRBJ1-1; v_gene: TRBV2; abundance: NA; CDR3aa: CASATGAGNTEAFF
j_gene: TRBJ2-3; v_gene: TRBV29-1; abundance: NA; CDR3aa: CSVPLAGYTDTQYF
j_gene: TRBJ2-5; v_gene: TRBV4-3; abundance: NA; CDR3aa: CASSQGISGGYQETQYF
j_gene: TRBJ2-7; v_gene: TRBV4-2; abundance: few; CDR3aa: CASSHDLVLGGIYEQYF
j_gene: TRBJ2-7; v_gene: TRBV11-2; abundance: NA; CDR3aa: CASSLRAITYEQYF
j_gene: TRBJ1-1; v_gene: TRBV4-3; abundance: NA; CDR3aa: CASSQGQGRAEAFF
j_gene: TRBJ1-3; v_gene: TRBV10-3; abundance: few; CDR3aa: CAISGTGTSGNTIYF
j_gene: TRBJ2-1; v_gene: TRBV25-1; abundance: NA; CDR3aa: CASSEVLAGDEQFF
j_gene: TRBJ2-1; v_gene: TRBV5-1; abundance: NA; CDR3aa: CASSLTSGRDGDEQFF
j_gene: TRBJ1-2; v_gene: TRBV14; abundance: once; CDR3aa: CASSQGGGGSYGYTF
j_gene: TRBJ2-1; v_gene: TRBV5-1; abundance: NA; CDR3aa: CASSVAYLGGGYNEQFF
j_gene: TRBJ2-7; v_gene: TRBV5-6; abundance: NA; CDR3aa: CASSLSLGVGEQYF
j_gene: TRBJ1-2; v_gene: TRBV25-1; abundance: NA; CDR3aa: CASSGTGYGYTF
j_gene: TRBJ1-1; v_gene: TRBV6-1; abundance: few; CDR3aa: CASSVGTLNTEAFF
j_gene: TRBJ1-4; v_gene: TRBV5-5; abundance: NA; CDR3aa: CASSDFNEKLFF
j_gene: TRBJ1-4; v_gene: TRBV7-6; abundance: NA; CDR3aa: CASSLVAGANEKLFF
j_gene: TRBJ2-7; v_gene: TRBV6-6; abundance: NA; CDR3aa: CASRPDSSYEQYF
j_gene: TRBJ2-1; v_gene: TRBV14; abundance: NA; CDR3aa: CASSQAAGGSTTKNEQFF
j_gene: TRBJ2-7; v_gene: TRBV29-1; abundance: NA; CDR3aa: CSVASPGYEQYF
j_gene: TRBJ2-1; v_gene: TRBV28; abundance: NA; CDR3aa: CATKGQSFPDEQFF
j_gene: TRBJ2-3; v_gene: TRBV4-1; abundance: NA; CDR3aa: CASSQTPSGRTTDTQYF
j_gene: TRBJ1-2; v_gene: TRBV20-1; abundance: NA; CDR3aa: CSASPGLGYTF
j_gene: TRBJ2-7; v_gene: TRBV7-9; abundance: few; CDR3aa: CASSSPGQGLHEQYF
j_gene: TRBJ2-1; v_gene: TRBV9; abundance: NA; CDR3aa: CASSARQGAYNEQFF
j_gene: TRBJ2-2; v_gene: TRBV19; abundance: NA; CDR3aa: CASSWWGRPGELFF
j_gene: TRBJ2-7; v_gene: TRBV5-1; abundance: NA; CDR3aa: CASSLGGTSGTDEQYF
j_gene: TRBJ1-5; v_gene: TRBV6-6; abundance: NA; CDR3aa: CASSPGSRDQPQHF
j_gene: TRBJ2-3; v_gene: TRBV30; abundance: NA; CDR3aa: CARGSDSTDTQYF
j_gene: TRBJ2-2; v_gene: TRBV30; abundance: NA; CDR3aa: CAWGTVPGELFF
j_gene: TRBJ1-5; v_gene: TRBV9; abundance: NA; CDR3aa: CASSVGQGKGQPQHF
j_gene: TRBJ1-2; v_gene: TRBV30; abundance: NA; CDR3aa: CAWGQQGFDGYTF
j_gene: TRBJ1-4; v_gene: TRBV21-1; abundance: NA; CDR3aa: CASSKVSTRQEGKLFF
j_gene: TRBJ1-2; v_gene: TRBV5-5; abundance: NA; CDR3aa: CASSKKKFGLEPNGYTF
j_gene: TRBJ1-5; v_gene: TRBV7-2; abundance: NA; CDR3aa: CASSSSPNQPQHF
j_gene: TRBJ2-7; v_gene: TRBV5-6; abundance: NA; CDR3aa: CASSSGGHAYEQYF